This T cell receptor (beta chain) was captured by sequencing in a study of vaccination and CD4 T cells after COVID-19 (dated by TCRdb to between 2021 and 2024). With respect to the entire study: SARS-CoV-2 positivity had been established in the convalescent patients by nasal swab PCR, and mild disease was recorded in about 9 of these patients and severe disease in one. Post-COVID blood samples were collected from convalescent patients a median of around 100 days after diagnosis, with a range of about 30 to 161 days. Post-vaccine blood samples were taken a median of 72 days after the second vaccine dose, with a range of about 13 to 241 days. Participants got two doses of the Pfizer-BioNTech BNT162b2 vaccine (n=8) or two doses of the Moderna mRNA-1273 vaccine (n=2). In the convalescent cohort there were six males and four females, among whom were two Hispanic individuals, seven Caucasians, two Asians and one multiracial person. Culture stimuli were overlapping spike peptide pools from SARS-CoV-2 and from the common cold coronaviruses HCoV-NL63, HCoV-OC43 and HCoV-229E. In control cultures, a CEFX viral epitope pool was used as positive control, an HIV-1 Nef peptide pool was used as negative control, or no peptide was added. In around ten COVID-19 convalescent patients and several infection-naive healthy vaccine recipients, the spike-specific CD4+ TCR repertoire before mRNA vaccination was compared with the repertoire after mRNA vaccination.

The library came from PCR. At the Johns Hopkins FTIC core, DNA from the cultured CD4+ T cells underwent TCR sequencing with the Oncomine TCR Beta short-read assay. Genomic DNA was extracted from the cultured CD4+ T cells with the QIAamp micro DNA kit. Oncomine TCR Beta libraries made from cultured CD4+ T cells were pooled using unique dual indexes and sequenced on an Illumina iSeq 100. Processing in the source paper ran as follows. Non-productive sequences were removed, and CDR3s that did not start with C, did not end with F or W, or were shorter than 7 amino acids were discarded. The MANAFEST web application identified antigen-specific clonotypes by comparing peptide-stimulated wells against reference wells and other culture wells. For a clone to be called positive, the clone needed an FDR below 0.05, an odds ratio above 5, and a productive frequency above 0.1% in at least two of three replicate wells. A clonotype was classed as cross-reactive if the clonotype showed significant expansion both in SARS-CoV-2 spike wells and in at least one common cold coronavirus spike condition. Levenshtein distances (stringdist) and unrooted phylogenetic trees (ape) in R version 3.6.1 were used to assess CDR3 homology. TCRdb passed the public sequencing reads through fastp at Q25 and MiXCR, retaining productive beta sequences. Every CDR3 protein is listed once, alongside the most common genes and DNA of its rows. What appears here as the V and J calls and clone size reflects TCRdb's work, not the paper's. The sample yields more than 15,000 distinct CDR3 sequences; under 45% were counted once. 4.5% to 6% of the sample belongs to the ten largest clones.

Paper-wide results and their limitations: Among the post-vaccine SARS-CoV-2-reactive clones in convalescent patients, a median 86.3% showed up only after vaccination, which suggests vaccine-specific priming. Relatively few convalescent patients were included in the study, and early timepoints after natural infection were not analyzed. Of the vaccine-specific clones in convalescent patients, 304 of 307, or nearly all, reacted only to SARS-CoV-2 spike and did not cross-react with common cold coronaviruses. The median number of SARS-CoV-2-reactive clonotypes rose from fewer than 25 after infection to 35 to 45 after vaccination, but the change was not significant.

The meaning of the sample's treatment or condition label: approximately 11-day PBMC culture with coronavirus spike peptide pools or control peptides (ViraFEST assay). The ViraFEST assay was used in the study, in which antigen-specific T cells were expanded with peptide pools and expanded clonotypes were subsequently identified by TCR sequencing. The convalescent patients' positive SARS-CoV-2 PCR tests fell between March and December 2020, which was before the Alpha, Beta and Delta variants emerged in the United States. PBMCs were cultured at 1.5 million to 2 million per well in IMDM supplemented with approximately 5% human AB serum and 8 to 10 IU/ml IL-2, with about 9 ug/ml peptide pools added. On days 3 and 7, half of the culture medium was replaced with fresh IL-2-containing medium. After around 11 days of culture, CD4+ T cells were isolated by negative selection with the EasySep CD4+ T cell isolation kit. Ficoll-Paque Plus gradient centrifugation was used to isolate PBMCs from whole blood, and the isolated PBMCs were then either used fresh or cryopreserved at -140C. In general, triplicate wells were set up for every culture condition.

Reading the germline V gene gives CDR1 SQVTM and CDR2 ANQGSEA. V and J are truncated by 5 bases and 6 bases respectively, leaving an intervening sequence of 14 bases. The CDR3 contains 13 residues, cysteine and phenylalanine counted. Of all the DNA, just the CDR3 is kept, 39 bases in frame from base 1. This clonotype was picked up a small number of times. Its antigen specificity is not known. No per-base quality is available; no much larger clone lies one base away. The sequence was collected from a human donor who had recovered from COVID-19. Specimen: CD4+ T cells from blood, cultured in vitro, collected before SARS-CoV-2 vaccination. The chain employs TRBV29-1 and TRBJ1-5; TRBD1 could be the D gene, as 5 bases match. The DNA sequence reads TGCAGCGTTCAACCTGGGGGGGGTCAGCCCCAGCATTTT. It codes for CSVQPGGGQPQHF.